A selection of T cell receptor beta chains follows, all from one sample in a study of blood T cell repertoires in COVID-19. The method was immunoSEQ multiplex PCR; TCRdb's version includes in-frame clones alone and lacks a portion of them. The table records about 170,000 clones, 80% to 90% of them present only once. The specimen sequenced was peripheral blood. Receptor source: a woman aged 70 to 79 who had recovered from COVID-19. CDR3s include the opening cysteine and the closing phenylalanine or tryptophan. The D gene is left open where the match is weak. The size entry is marked missing in some rows and otherwise reads once, few, many or a size class.

CDR3 DNA,CDR3 protein,V gene,D gene,J gene,clone size
TGTGCCAGCAGCTTAGGACAGAACTATGGCTACACCTTC,CASSLGQNYGYTF,TRBV7-8,NA,TRBJ1-2,NA
TGTGCCAGCAGCTGGGGGCAGGTCTCTGAGACCCAGTACTTC,CASSWGQVSETQYF,TRBV5-4,NA,TRBJ2-5,NA
TGTGCCAGCAGCCCCCAACAGGAGCGGGGCCCAGATACGCAGTATTTT,CASSPQQERGPDTQYF,TRBV4-2,TRBD2,TRBJ2-3,NA
TGTGCCAGCAGCCCTAGCGGGGGTGGAGAGACCCAGTACTTC,CASSPSGGGETQYF,TRBV7-3,TRBD2,TRBJ2-5,NA
TGTGCCACCCCCCGGGGTAGCGCCAACAATGAGCAGTTCTTC,CATPRGSANNEQFF,TRBV5-4,NA,TRBJ2-1,NA
TGTGCCAGCTCACCACCGGACAGCAATGGCTACACCTTC,CASSPPDSNGYTF,TRBV18,NA,TRBJ1-2,once
TGTGCCAGCGACCTCTACAGGGGTAGCAATCAGCCCCAGCATTTT,CASDLYRGSNQPQHF,TRBV2,TRBD1,TRBJ1-5,NA
TGCGCCAGCAGCGGGGGACAGGGCCTCGGCCCCAAAAACATTCAGTACTTC,CASSGGQGLGPKNIQYF,TRBV5-1,TRBD1,TRBJ2-4,NA
TGTGCCAGTAGTCTGCACCCTAACAGGGGGCTTCACTATGGCTACACCTTC,CASSLHPNRGLHYGYTF,TRBV19,TRBD1,TRBJ1-2,once
TGTGCCAGCAGCTTAGGGCCCTCGAAGGGAAACACCATATATTTT,CASSLGPSKGNTIYF,TRBV7-2,NA,TRBJ1-3,NA
TGTGCCAGTAGTATAGGGCGGATAAGAAAAAGCAATCAGCCCCAGCATTTT,CASSIGRIRKSNQPQHF,TRBV19,NA,TRBJ1-5,NA
TGTGCCAGCAGCCGCCACGGAGAGGGATCGGATGGCAATCAGCCCCAGCATTTT,CASSRHGEGSDGNQPQHF,TRBV3-1/TRBV3-2,NA,TRBJ1-5,NA
TGTGCCAGTAGTATAGCGGGGGGAGGGGGAGAGACCCAGTACTTC,CASSIAGGGGETQYF,TRBV19,NA,TRBJ2-5,NA
TGTGCCAGCAGTTCTCGCAGCTCCTACGAGCAGTACTTC,CASSSRSSYEQYF,TRBV27,NA,TRBJ2-7,NA
TGTGCCACCAGCAGAGAAGGGACAGTCCCAGATACGCAGTATTTT,CATSREGTVPDTQYF,TRBV15,TRBD1,TRBJ2-3,NA
TGTGCCAGCAGCCCCGCAGGGAACACTGAAGCTTTCTTT,CASSPAGNTEAFF,TRBV5-4,NA,TRBJ1-1,NA
TGTGCCAGCAGTGACCTAGCGGACGGGGAGCAGTTCTTC,CASSDLADGEQFF,TRBV6-4,TRBD2,TRBJ2-1,NA
TGCGCCAGCTCGGGACTAGCGGGAGTTGGAAAGCAGTACTTC,CASSGLAGVGKQYF,TRBV5-1,TRBD2,TRBJ2-7,NA
TGTGCCAGCAGCTTAGTAGGAGACAGGGATTCTGGGGAGCTGTTTTTT,CASSLVGDRDSGELFF,TRBV11-3,TRBD1,TRBJ2-2,NA
TGCGCCAGCAGCCCCGAGGGGAGGGCCCTCTCCTACGAGCAGTACTTC,CASSPEGRALSYEQYF,TRBV5-1,TRBD2,TRBJ2-7,once
TGTGCCAGCAGCTTAGCGGGGGCTAGCGGGACCTACGAGCAGTACTTC,CASSLAGASGTYEQYF,TRBV7-2,TRBD2,TRBJ2-7,NA
TGTGCCAGCAGCTTTGATGGAGGGGCTGAAGCTTTCTTT,CASSFDGGAEAFF,TRBV7-9,NA,TRBJ1-1,NA
TGTGCCAGCAGTTGGGGCAGGGGAGAGACCCAGTACTTC,CASSWGRGETQYF,TRBV27,NA,TRBJ2-5,NA
TGTGCCAGCAGCTTAGGGACTAGCGGTCTCAGCGGCACAGATACGCAGTATTTT,CASSLGTSGLSGTDTQYF,TRBV7-8,TRBD2,TRBJ2-3,NA
TGCGCCAGCAGCCCCGGGGGGACAGGGGCCCTCACCGGGGAGCTGTTTTTT,CASSPGGTGALTGELFF,TRBV5-1,TRBD1,TRBJ2-2,once
TGTGCCAGCAGTTACGGCAGATCCTATGGCTACACCTTC,CASSYGRSYGYTF,TRBV6-2/TRBV6-3,NA,TRBJ1-2,NA
TGTGCCAGCAGCGTATGGGACAGGGGGCCGGAGACCCAGTACTTC,CASSVWDRGPETQYF,TRBV9,TRBD1,TRBJ2-5,NA
TGTGCCAGCAGTTTTGGTGGGACAGGGCCCGAGCAGTACTTC,CASSFGGTGPEQYF,TRBV28,TRBD1,TRBJ2-7,once
TGCGCCAGCGCGCTAGCGGGAGTCCCCTACGAGCAGTACTTC,CASALAGVPYEQYF,TRBV5-1,TRBD2,TRBJ2-7,NA
TGTGCCAGCAGCAAAGCGCAAGGGAAACAGGGCCCCTACGAGCAGTACTTC,CASSKAQGKQGPYEQYF,TRBV21-1,NA,TRBJ2-7,NA
TGTGCCAGCCAGGGGCAGGGAGCCGAGCAGTACTTC,CASQGQGAEQYF,TRBV6-5,NA,TRBJ2-7,NA
TGTGCCATCGGGAGGGGGCAGCGGGGGAGGACTGAAGCTTTCTTT,CAIGRGQRGRTEAFF,TRBV10-3,TRBD1,TRBJ1-1,NA
TGTGCCTGGAGCCAAGGCGGGGGGGGCAGCTATGGCTACACCTTC,CAWSQGGGGSYGYTF,TRBV30,NA,TRBJ1-2,NA
TGCAGTGCTAGTGACACAGGGGGGATCTATGGCTACACCTTC,CSASDTGGIYGYTF,TRBV20-1,TRBD1,TRBJ1-2,once
TGTGCCAGCAGGGGGACAGGGGAAGGGACTGAAGCTTTCTTT,CASRGTGEGTEAFF,TRBV11-2,TRBD1,TRBJ1-1,NA
TGTGCCAGCACCCCCCGTGGCAGAAACTATGGCTACACCTTC,CASTPRGRNYGYTF,TRBV25-1,NA,TRBJ1-2,few
TGTGCCAGCAGCGCCAGGGGCGGGACTAGCGGCCCCGGGGAGCTGTTTTTT,CASSARGGTSGPGELFF,TRBV9,TRBD2,TRBJ2-2,NA
TGCGCCAGCAGTGACAGTTCCCCTCCCTACGAGCAGTACTTC,CASSDSSPPYEQYF,TRBV10-1,NA,TRBJ2-7,NA
TGTGCCATCAAGGGCGGCGGAGGGGCAGATACGCAGTATTTT,CAIKGGGGADTQYF,TRBV10-3,NA,TRBJ2-3,NA
TGTGCCAGCAGGATACCCCCGGACAGGGGAGAAAAACTGTTTTTT,CASRIPPDRGEKLFF,TRBV2,TRBD1,TRBJ1-4,NA
TGTGCCAGCAGCGCAAACGGACCGGGACTGGGGAGAAATGAGCAGTTCTTC,CASSANGPGLGRNEQFF,TRBV7-8,NA,TRBJ2-1,NA
TGTGCCAGCAGTTTGGGCTGTGAGCAGTTCTTC,CASSLGCEQFF,TRBV28,NA,TRBJ2-1,NA